The 19 T cell receptor beta chains below were found in one sample sequenced in a study of Graves' ophthalmopathy and Graves' hyperthyroidism. RNA transcripts yielded amplified TCR beta CDR3 regions. HTBI primers were employed in first-round RT-PCR, then a second-round multiplex PCR followed. Via MiXCR, TCRdb re-called the multiplex PCR reads, giving one row per CDR3 protein. The sample has 650,000 to 900,000 distinct CDR3 sequences; 35% to 50% are singletons. Source material: peripheral blood. These receptors all come from an adult man with Graves' ophthalmopathy.

As concerns this clonotype: A much larger clonotype is one base distant, so this may be a read error. V and J are TRBV2 and TRBJ1-6; D gene uncertain. Germline V gives CDR1 SNHLY, CDR2 FYNNEI. The CDR3 is 13 amino acids. Trimming removed 8 bases at V and 7 bases at J, with 12 bases between. The CDR3 sequence: CASPDSRNSPLHF. In DNA, the CDR3 is TGTGCCAGCCCGGATTCGAGAAATTCACCCCTCCACTTT.

This clonotype was recorded a few times. The chain recombines TRBV12-3 or TRBV12-4 with TRBJ2-7; D may be TRBD1 (6 bases). This CDR3 spans 15 amino acids. Trimming left V 4 bases short and J 2 bases short, with 15 bases between. The CDR3 region has the DNA TGTGCCAGCAGTTACTCTGGTCAGGGGCCCTACGAGCAGTACTTC. Translating gives CASSYSGQGPYEQYF.

The J gene is TRBJ1-3, the V gene TRBV29-1; D is unresolved. V was trimmed by 6 bases and J by 0 bases, leaving 9 bases between them. Germline CDR1 reads SQVTM; CDR2 reads ANQGSEA. The CDR3 spans 13 residues. The CDR3 region is CSVEEDSGNTIYF. The CDR3 nucleotides are TGCAGCGTGGAGGAGGACTCTGGAAACACCATATATTTT.

V and J are TRBV29-1 and TRBJ2-7; 7 bases match TRBD2. This CDR3 is built from 14 residues. V lost 4 bases and J lost 0; bases outside the gene matches: 6. Germline V lookup: CDR1 SQVTM, CDR2 ANQGSEA. DNA of the CDR3: TGCAGCGTTGTGGACACTAGCGCCTCCTACGAGCAGTACTTC. Translation gives CSVVDTSASYEQYF.

Only one count was recorded for this clonotype. It is likely a read error, because the conserved phenylalanine at the end of the CDR3 is missing. It is unclear where the CDR3 begins or ends on the DNA, so no DNA is shown, and the CDR3 is as TCRdb lists it. This chain uses TRBV10-3 with TRBJ2-6; the table names TRBD1, a call not compared with the DNA. The CDR3 is made up of 10 amino acids, end residues included. Germline CDR1 reads ENHRY; CDR2 reads SYGVKD. CDR3 residues: CAISGWTGGA.

Only one count was recorded for this clonotype. The chain employs TRBV25-1 and TRBJ2-7; TRBD2 matches 8 bases. Germline trimming cut 10 bases from V and 7 bases from J; bases unmatched to any gene: 15. The CDR3 sequence is 14 residues long. Germline lookup yields CDR1 MGHDK and CDR2 SYGVNS. Here the CDR3 DNA reads TGTGCCATCGGGGGGCCTAGCGGGCAGTCAGAGCAGTACTTC. It translates to CAIGGPSGQSEQYF.

V gene TRBV20-1 combines with J gene TRBJ2-7; 9 bases are a match to TRBD1. J was trimmed by 3 bases and V by 6 bases; bases with no gene match: 6. There are 13 residues in the CDR3. Looked up from germline, CDR1 is DFQATT and CDR2 is SNEGSKA (reference sequence). The CDR3 here is CSAWRDRDYEQYF. The CDR3 DNA follows: TGCAGTGCCTGGCGGGACAGGGACTACGAGCAGTACTTC.

Details on this clonotype: A much larger clone differs by one base, so this may be a read error. The genes are TRBV7-2 and TRBJ2-7; D is uncertain. Per the germline V gene, CDR1 is SGHTA and CDR2 is FQGNSA. The ends were cut back, 0 bases at V and 6 bases at J, with 6 bases in the middle. This CDR3 has 12 amino acids. CDR3 amino acids: CASSLAMCEQYF. For the CDR3, the DNA is TGTGCCAGCAGCTTAGCTATGTGCGAGCAGTACTTC.

This clonotype appeared once. This chain connects TRBV2 to TRBJ2-7; 7 bases agree with TRBD2. Looked up from germline, CDR1 is SNHLY and CDR2 is FYNNEI. J lost 1 base, V lost 5 bases, and 8 bases had no gene match. The CDR3 runs to 15 residues. This CDR3 reads CASSFLREASYEQYF. The CDR3 nucleotides read TGTGCCAGCAGTTTCCTACGGGAGGCTTCCTACGAGCAGTACTTC. Drawing the rest from reference TRBV2 and TRBJ2-7, the complete variable domain is EPEVTQTPSHQVTQMGQEVILRCVPISNHLYFYWYRQILGQKVEFLVSFYNNEISEKSEIFDDQFSVERPDGSNFTLKIRSTKLEDSAMYFCASSFLREASYEQYFGPGTRLTVT.

V usage is TRBV20-1 and J usage is TRBJ2-3; no clear D. There are 11 residues in the CDR3. In germline, CDR1 is DFQATT, CDR2 SNEGSKA (reference sequence). Between the trimmed V and J ends, which lost 1 base and 10 bases, there was a span of 9 bases. Here the CDR3 reads CSARGAGAQYF. In nucleotides, the CDR3 is TGCAGTGCTAGAGGCGCAGGAGCGCAGTATTTT.

This clonotype was found many times. The chain combines TRBV2 with TRBJ2-7, with D possibly being TRBD1 (6 bases). V lost 6 bases and J 3 bases, leaving 18 bases between the germline ends. CDR3 length: 15 residues. From germline, CDR1 is SNHLY and CDR2 FYNNEI. The CDR3 bases are TGTGCCAGCAGAGAGAGACAGGTCGTATACTACGAGCAGTACTTC. Protein: CASRERQVVYYEQYF.

This rearrangement joins TRBV5-4 to TRBJ2-5; the D gene is possibly TRBD2 (6 bases). CDR1 and CDR2 (germline): SGHNT, YYREEE (reference sequence). V was pared by 4 bases and J by 1 base, with 14 bases between. The CDR3 runs to 15 residues. The chain's CDR3 is CASSPRGGIQETQYF. The CDR3 bases are TGTGCCAGCAGCCCGCGGGGTGGGATCCAAGAGACCCAGTACTTC.

This chain joins TRBV7-9 and TRBJ2-5, with D possibly TRBD1 on 6 matching bases. Germline V gene lookup returns CDR1 SEHNR and CDR2 FQNEAQ (reference sequence). The CDR3 loop spans 16 amino acids. Trimming took off 8 bases at V and 7 bases at J, with 26 bases between the two ends. The CDR3 is CASGSQFSRGGATQYF. The CDR3, as DNA: TGTGCCAGCGGCTCCCAATTCAGCAGGGGCGGTGCGACCCAGTACTTC.

This clonotype turned up a few times. The V and J genes are TRBV2 and TRBJ1-3; maybe TRBD1 (5 bases). Trimming left V 7 bases short and J 1 base short, with 11 bases between. The CDR3 runs to 14 residues. The germline gives CDR1 SNHLY, CDR2 FYNNEI. The CDR3 DNA is TGTGCCAGCACCCGGGGGATTTCTGGAAACACCATATATTTT. Its translation is CASTRGISGNTIYF.

V and J are TRBV30 and TRBJ2-2, with no clear D. Germline V gene sequence: CDR1 GTSNPN, CDR2 SVGIG (reference sequence). V was trimmed by 0 bases and J by 7 bases, leaving 3 bases between them. The CDR3 runs 11 residues. The CDR3 DNA follows: TGTGCCTGGAGTGTAATCGGGGAGCTGTTTTTT. Translating it yields CAWSVIGELFF.

This clonotype appeared a few times. The rearrangement links TRBV7-9 to TRBJ1-4, with 7 bases fitting TRBD1. The CDR3 loop spans 16 amino acids. Germline-derived CDR1 and CDR2 are SEHNR and FQNEAQ (reference sequence). J was trimmed by 8 bases and V by 2 bases; bases with no gene match: 11. CDR3 DNA: TGTGCCAGCAGCTTATTCAGGGGGGGGGTTGAAGAAAAACTGTTTTTT. Translating gives CASSLFRGGVEEKLFF.

This clonotype turned up a few times. This chain uses TRBV20-1 with TRBJ1-1, with 8 bases fitting TRBD1. V lost 5 bases to trimming and J lost 7 bases; unmatched junction nucleotides: 6. The germline gives CDR1 DFQATT, CDR2 SNEGSKA (reference sequence). The CDR3 has 12 amino acids. For the CDR3, the DNA is TGCAGTGCTGCAGGGGGCACTAATGAAGCTTTCTTT. Protein product: CSAAGGTNEAFF.

The CDR3 DNA follows: TGTGCCAGCAGTGCTTTAGTATCGGAGTCCTATGGCTACACCTTC. Translation: CASSALVSESYGYTF. The rearrangement links TRBV6-5 to TRBJ1-2; D uncertain. V was pared by 5 bases and J by 4 bases, with 17 bases between. The V gene's germline CDR1 is MNHEY and CDR2 SVGAGI. This CDR3 region has 15 residues.

This clonotype was seen repeatedly, ten times or more. The chain carries TRBV29-1 and TRBJ1-1; 8 nucleotides match TRBD1. The J segment lost 3 bases and the V segment lost 6 bases, leaving 9 bases of the junction unmatched. CDR1 and CDR2 (germline): SQVTM, ANQGSEA. The CDR3 runs 14 residues. The DNA for the CDR3 is TGCAGCGTGGGGGTGGGACAGGTTCACACTGAAGCTTTCTTT. This codes for CSVGVGQVHTEAFF.